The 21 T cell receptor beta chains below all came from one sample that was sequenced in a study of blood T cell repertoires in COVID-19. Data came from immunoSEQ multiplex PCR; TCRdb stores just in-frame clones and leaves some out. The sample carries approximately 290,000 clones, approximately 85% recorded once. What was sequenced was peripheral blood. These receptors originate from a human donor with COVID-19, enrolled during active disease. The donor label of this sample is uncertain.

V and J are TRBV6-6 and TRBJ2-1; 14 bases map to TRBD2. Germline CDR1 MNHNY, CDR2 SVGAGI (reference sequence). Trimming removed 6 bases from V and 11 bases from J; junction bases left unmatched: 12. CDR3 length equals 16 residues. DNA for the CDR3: TGTGCCAGCAGCCGACTACCGACTAGCGGGAGGGGAAAGCAGTTCTTC. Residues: CASSRLPTSGRGKQFF.

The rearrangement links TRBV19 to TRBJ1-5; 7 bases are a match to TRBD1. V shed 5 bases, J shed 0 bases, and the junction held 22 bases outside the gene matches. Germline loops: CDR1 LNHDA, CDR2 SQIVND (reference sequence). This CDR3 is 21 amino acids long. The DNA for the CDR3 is TGTGCCAGTAGTCCTCACCCCACAGGGGATCCTTTATATGATAGCAATCAGCCCCAGCATTTT. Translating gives CASSPHPTGDPLYDSNQPQHF.

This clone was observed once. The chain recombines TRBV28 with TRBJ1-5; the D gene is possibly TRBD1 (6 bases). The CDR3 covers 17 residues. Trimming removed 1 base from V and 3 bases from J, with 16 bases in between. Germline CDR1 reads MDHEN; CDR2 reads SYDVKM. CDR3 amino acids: CASSLSEGRGFNQPQHF. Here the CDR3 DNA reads TGTGCCAGCAGTTTATCAGAGGGAAGGGGGTTCAATCAGCCCCAGCATTTT.

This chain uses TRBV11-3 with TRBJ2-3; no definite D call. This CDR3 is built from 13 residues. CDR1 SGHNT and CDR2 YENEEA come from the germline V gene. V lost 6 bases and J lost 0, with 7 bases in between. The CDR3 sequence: CASRLTSTDTQYF. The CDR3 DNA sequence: TGTGCCAGCAGGCTGACTAGCACAGATACGCAGTATTTT.

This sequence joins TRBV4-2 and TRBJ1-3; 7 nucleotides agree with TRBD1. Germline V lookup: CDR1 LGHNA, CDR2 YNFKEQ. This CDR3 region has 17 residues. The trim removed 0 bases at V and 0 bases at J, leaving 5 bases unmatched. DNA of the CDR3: TGTGCCAGCAGCCAAGAGGGGGGACAGCCCTCTGGAAACACCATATATTTT. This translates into CASSQEGGQPSGNTIYF.

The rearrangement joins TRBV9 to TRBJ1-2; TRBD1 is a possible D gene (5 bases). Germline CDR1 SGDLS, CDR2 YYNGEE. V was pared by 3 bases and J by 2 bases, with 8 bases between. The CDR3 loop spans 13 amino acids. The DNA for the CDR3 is TGTGCCAGCAGCGGGGGGGTCAACTATGGCTACACCTTC. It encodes CASSGGVNYGYTF.

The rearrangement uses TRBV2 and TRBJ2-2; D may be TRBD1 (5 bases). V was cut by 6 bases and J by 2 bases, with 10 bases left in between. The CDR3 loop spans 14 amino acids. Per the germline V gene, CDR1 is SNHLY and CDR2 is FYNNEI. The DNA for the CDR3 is TGTGCCAGCAGGATGACAGTAAACACCGGGGAGCTGTTTTTT. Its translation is CASRMTVNTGELFF.

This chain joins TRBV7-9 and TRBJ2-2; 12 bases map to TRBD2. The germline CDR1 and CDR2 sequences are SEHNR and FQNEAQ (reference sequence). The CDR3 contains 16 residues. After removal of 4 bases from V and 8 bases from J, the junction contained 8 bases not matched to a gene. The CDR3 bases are TGTGCCAGCAGCTCTGGGACTAGCGGGTGGCTGGGGGAGCTGTTTTTT. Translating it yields CASSSGTSGWLGELFF.

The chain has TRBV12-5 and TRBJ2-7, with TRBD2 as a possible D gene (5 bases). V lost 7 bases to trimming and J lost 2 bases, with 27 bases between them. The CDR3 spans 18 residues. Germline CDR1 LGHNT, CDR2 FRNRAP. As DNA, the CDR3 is TGTGCTAGTGCCCCGCACCCGACCGGCGTTAGGGAGACCTACGAGCAGTACTTC. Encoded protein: CASAPHPTGVRETYEQYF.

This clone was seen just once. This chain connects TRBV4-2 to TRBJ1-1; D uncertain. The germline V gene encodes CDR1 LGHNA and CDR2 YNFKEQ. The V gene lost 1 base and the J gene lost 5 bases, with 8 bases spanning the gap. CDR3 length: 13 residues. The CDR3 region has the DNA TGTGCCAGCAGCCAAGTTGGAGTGACTGAAGCTTTCTTT. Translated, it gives CASSQVGVTEAFF.

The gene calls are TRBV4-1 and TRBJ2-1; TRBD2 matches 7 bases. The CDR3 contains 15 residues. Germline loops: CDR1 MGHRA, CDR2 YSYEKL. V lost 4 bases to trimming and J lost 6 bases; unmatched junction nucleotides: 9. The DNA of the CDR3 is TGCGCCAGCAGCCTCAGTAGGACTAGAGGCAATGAGCAGTTCTTC. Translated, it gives CASSLSRTRGNEQFF.

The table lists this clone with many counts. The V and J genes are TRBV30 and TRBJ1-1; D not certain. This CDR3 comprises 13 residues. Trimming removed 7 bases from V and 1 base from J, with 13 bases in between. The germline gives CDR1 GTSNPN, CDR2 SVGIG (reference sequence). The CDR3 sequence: CASLTDWNTEAFF. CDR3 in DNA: TGTGCCTCACTAACGGACTGGAACACTGAAGCTTTCTTT.

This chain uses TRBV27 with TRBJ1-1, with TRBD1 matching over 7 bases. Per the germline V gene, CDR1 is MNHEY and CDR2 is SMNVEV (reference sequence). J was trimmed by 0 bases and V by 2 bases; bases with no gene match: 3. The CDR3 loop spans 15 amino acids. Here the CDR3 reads CASSLGTAVNTEAFF. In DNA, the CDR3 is TGTGCCAGCAGTTTAGGGACAGCTGTGAACACTGAAGCTTTCTTT.

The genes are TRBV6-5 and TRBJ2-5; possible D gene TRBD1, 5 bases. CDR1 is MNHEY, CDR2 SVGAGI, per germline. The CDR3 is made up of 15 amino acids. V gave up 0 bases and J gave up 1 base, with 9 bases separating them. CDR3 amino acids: CASSYSRQIQETQYF. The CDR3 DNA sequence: TGTGCCAGCAGTTACTCGCGACAGATCCAAGAGACCCAGTACTTC.

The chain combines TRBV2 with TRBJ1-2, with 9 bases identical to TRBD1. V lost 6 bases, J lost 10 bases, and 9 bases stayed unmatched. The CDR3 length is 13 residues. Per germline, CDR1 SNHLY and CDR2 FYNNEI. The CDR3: CASRQGAGYYYTF. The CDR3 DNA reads TGTGCCAGCAGACAGGGGGCGGGTTATTACTACACCTTC.

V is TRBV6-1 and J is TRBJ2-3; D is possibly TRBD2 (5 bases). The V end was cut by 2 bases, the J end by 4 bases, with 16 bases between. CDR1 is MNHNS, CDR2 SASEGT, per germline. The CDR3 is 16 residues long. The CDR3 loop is CASSEFLAGVSDTQYF. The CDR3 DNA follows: TGTGCCAGCAGTGAATTCCTAGCTGGGGTCTCAGATACGCAGTATTTT.

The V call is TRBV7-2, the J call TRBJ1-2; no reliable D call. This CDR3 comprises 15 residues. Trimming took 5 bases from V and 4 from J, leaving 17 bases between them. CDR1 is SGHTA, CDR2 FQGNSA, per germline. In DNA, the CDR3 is TGTGCCAGCAGCCCTGGGCCCACTCATCTCTATGGCTACACCTTC. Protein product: CASSPGPTHLYGYTF.

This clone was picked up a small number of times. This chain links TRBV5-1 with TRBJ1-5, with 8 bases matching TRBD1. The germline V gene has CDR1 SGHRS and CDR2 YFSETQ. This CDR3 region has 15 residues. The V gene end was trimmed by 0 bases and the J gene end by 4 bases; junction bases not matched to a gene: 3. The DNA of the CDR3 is TGCGCCAGCAGCTTGGCAGGGGGCGAAAATCAGCCCCAGCATTTT. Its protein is CASSLAGGENQPQHF.

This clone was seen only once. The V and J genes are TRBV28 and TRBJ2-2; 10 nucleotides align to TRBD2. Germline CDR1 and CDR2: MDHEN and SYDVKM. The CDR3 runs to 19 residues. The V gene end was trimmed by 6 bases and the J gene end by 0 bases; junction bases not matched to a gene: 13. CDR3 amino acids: CASSKGLAGALSNTGELFF. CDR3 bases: TGTGCCAGCAGCAAAGGGCTAGCGGGAGCTCTATCGAACACCGGGGAGCTGTTTTTT.

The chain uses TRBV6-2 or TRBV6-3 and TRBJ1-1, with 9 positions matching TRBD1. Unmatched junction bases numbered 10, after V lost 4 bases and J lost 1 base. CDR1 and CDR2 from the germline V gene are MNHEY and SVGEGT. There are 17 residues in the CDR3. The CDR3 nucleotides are TGTGCCAGCAGTTGGGCCGGGACAGGGCCTTCGAACACTGAAGCTTTCTTT. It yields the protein CASSWAGTGPSNTEAFF.

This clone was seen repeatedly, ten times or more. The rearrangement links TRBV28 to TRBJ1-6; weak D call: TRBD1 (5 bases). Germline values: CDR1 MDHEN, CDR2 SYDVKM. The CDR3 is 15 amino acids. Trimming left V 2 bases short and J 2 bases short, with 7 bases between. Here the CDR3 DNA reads TGTGCCAGCAGTTTAGGACAAACCTATAATTCACCCCTCCACTTT. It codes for CASSLGQTYNSPLHF.